This entry describes one T cell receptor beta chain. CDR3 size: 16 residues. Deletions cut 1 base from V and 1 base from J, with 14 bases between. Looked up from germline, CDR1 is SEHNR and CDR2 is FQNEAQ (reference sequence). The sample comes from a study of blood T cell repertoires in COVID-19. About the study: The United States, Italy and Spain supplied acute and convalescent COVID-19 samples. PBMCs, B-cell-depleted T cells, or T cells were the source of the cDNA or gDNA that made up the material.

As handled by the study authors: The authors estimated nucleated cell counts from reference gene primer amplification. Sequencing was performed with immunoSEQ multiplex PCR; in TCRdb, only in-frame clones are kept and a portion is missing. That table furnishes V, J and clone size, whereas the DNA furnished D and trimming. The table lists around 150,000 clones, more than 60% of them singletons. V is TRBV7-9 and J is TRBJ2-7, with a possible D match to TRBD1 (6 bases). Source material: peripheral blood. This receptor was identified in a man between 45 and 60 years old with acute or convalescent COVID-19. CDR3 amino acids: CASSLDGGGSSYEQYF. Here the CDR3 DNA reads TGTGCCAGCAGCTTAGATGGGGGCGGTTCGTCCTACGAGCAGTACTTC.